This T cell receptor (beta chain) originates from a study of siplizumab effects on memory and regulatory T cells. Method: immunoSEQ multiplex PCR; TCRdb's copy keeps in-frame clones and lacks some. The table records 57,000 or so clones, 79% of them present only once. Germline V lookup: CDR1 SGHTS, CDR2 YDEGEE. The CDR3 runs 16 residues. Trimming removed 4 bases from V and 5 bases from J; junction bases left unmatched: 8. The TCR was taken from a human donor in good health. Source material: memory CD4+ T cells sorted from blood. V and J are TRBV5-8 and TRBJ2-3, with 12 positions matching TRBD2. CDR3 bases: TGTGCCAGCAGCCCCGTCCTAGCGGGGGGGCAAGATACGCAGTATTTT. It codes for CASSPVLAGGQDTQYF.